The 5 T cell receptor beta chains in this list originate from one sample, sequenced in a study of T cell changes during pregnancy in multiple sclerosis. Here immunoSEQ multiplex PCR was the method, and the copy in TCRdb shows in-frame clones only, minus some. Among approximately 12,000 clones listed, about 85% were seen once. The material sequenced was CD8+ T cells from peripheral blood mononuclear cells, taken in the second trimester of pregnancy. The receptors were gathered from a female donor in good health, enrolled as a control in a pregnancy study.

This chain links TRBV7-9 with TRBJ1-2, with a tentative D call TRBD1 (6 bases). Trimming cost V 7 bases and J 2 bases, with 23 bases left between them. The CDR3 sequence is 17 residues long. Germline CDR1 and CDR2: SEHNR and FQNEAQ (reference sequence). Here the CDR3 DNA reads TGTGCCAGCACCCTTAGTCGGGGCAGGGGCCAGAACTATGGCTACACCTTC. This sequence encodes CASTLSRGRGQNYGYTF.

The chain has TRBV2 and TRBJ2-5, with unresolved D. V gave up 8 bases and J gave up 12 bases, with 7 bases separating them. Germline V gene data show CDR1 as SNHLY and CDR2 as FYNNEI. The CDR3 totals 8 residues. This CDR3 reads CASGLEYF. DNA for the CDR3: TGTGCCAGCGGTCTAGAGTACTTC.

The rearrangement uses TRBV29-1 and TRBJ1-2; 12 bases map to TRBD1. The CDR3 runs 14 residues. Trimming at V came to 7 bases and at J to 6 bases, leaving 9 bases not matched to a gene. Germline CDR1 reads SQVTM; CDR2 reads ANQGSEA. The CDR3 region is CSDAGTGGIDGYTF. CDR3 nucleotides: TGCAGCGACGCCGGGACAGGGGGCATCGATGGCTACACCTTC.

The V and J genes are TRBV13 and TRBJ1-2; 12 nucleotides match TRBD1. The CDR3 runs to 17 residues. The V gene end was trimmed by 5 bases and the J gene end by 4 bases; junction bases not matched to a gene: 11. The germline V gene has CDR1 PRHDT and CDR2 FYEKMQ (reference sequence). CDR3 amino acids: CASSPEGTGGQGYGYTF. The DNA of the CDR3 is TGTGCCAGCAGCCCCGAAGGGACAGGGGGCCAAGGCTATGGCTACACCTTC.

This chain connects TRBV12-5 to TRBJ1-1; 7 positions agree with TRBD1. The CDR3 contains 15 residues. V gave up 6 bases and J gave up 1 base; unmatched junction bases: 8. Germline-derived CDR1 and CDR2 are LGHNT and FRNRAP. The CDR3 spells CASGADGQENTEAFF. For the CDR3, the DNA is TGTGCTAGTGGGGCAGACGGACAGGAGAACACTGAAGCTTTCTTT.